The present entry profiles one TCR beta chain with its context. Its specificity is unknown. These data are taken from a study of T cell responses to AZD1222 COVID-19 vaccine. Findings and caveats of the study: Only a handful of AZD1222 recipients, about six in all, had baseline seropositivity.

The CDR3 sequence is 14 residues long. Trimming left V 7 bases short and J 1 base short, with 10 bases between. CDR1 is MNHEY and CDR2 is SVGAGI in the germline V gene. Assay used: immunoSEQ multiplex PCR; TCRdb lists only in-frame clones, some missing. This sample has 150,000 to 200,000 clones, with over 70% found just once. The sequence was collected from an adult in good health. The sample was peripheral blood, taken on day 0 of MenACWY control vaccination. V gene TRBV6-5 combines with J gene TRBJ2-2; D might be TRBD2 (6 bases). CDR3 residues: CASNWRENTGELFF. The DNA for the CDR3 is TGTGCCAGCAACTGGCGGGAGAACACCGGGGAGCTGTTTTTT.